Listed below are T cell receptor beta chains from one sample, sequenced in a study of T cell responses to AZD1222 COVID-19 vaccine. Measured with immunoSEQ multiplex PCR; TCRdb has only the in-frame clones, and not every one. Here the sample spans about 170,000 clones, roughly 89% being singletons. The starting material was peripheral blood, obtained 28 days after the second AZD1222 dose. The origin of the receptors is an adult who received the AZD1222 COVID-19 vaccine. The conserved cysteine and the conserved F or W are not part of the CDR3 here. Where a row states a size, it is once, few, many or the class of an expanded clone; other rows omit it.

- TRBJ1-1 TRBV5-1 ASSLARGAEAF
- TRBJ2-2 TRBV4-1 ASSRGGPTGNTGELF
few TRBJ2-7 TRBV6-5 ASSSTGGAAGEQY
- TRBJ2-5 TRBV5-1 ASSLVPGGPQETQY
once TRBJ1-1 TRBV3-1/TRBV3-2 ASSVRVSSTEAF
- TRBJ2-1 TRBV27 ASSSWTGGYNEQF
- TRBJ1-2 TRBV11-2 ASSGGSGGYGYT
- TRBJ2-7 TRBV7-7 ASSPGQGTDEQY
few TRBJ1-4 TRBV5-5 ASSLDAGQGATSREKLF
- TRBJ2-3 TRBV11-3 ASSLGLAGMSSDTQY
- TRBJ2-1 TRBV7-9 ASSLGTGSYNEQF
- TRBJ2-1 TRBV4-2 ASSQEETSYNEQF
few TRBJ1-5 TRBV5-8 ASTSVGVTWAVNQPQH
- TRBJ2-7 TRBV29-1 SVEPSGATEQY
- TRBJ1-5 TRBV5-1 ASSPTDRANQPQH
- TRBJ1-1 TRBV27 ASSLVMGAEAF
- TRBJ1-1 TRBV7-9 AILTGGGTEAF
- TRBJ2-3 TRBV7-9 ASSPGSGVRDTQY
- TRBJ1-3 TRBV4-1 ASSQDLSQGGISGNTIY
- TRBJ2-5 TRBV12-5 ASGLMVPQETQY
- TRBJ1-1 TRBV7-8 ASSLGGTGTEAF
- TRBJ2-7 TRBV18 ASSRSPLLAGGYEQY
- TRBJ1-1 TRBV27 ASSLSVFHTEAF
- TRBJ2-7 TRBV3-1/TRBV3-2 ASRRGTDYEQY
- TRBJ1-2 TRBV20-1 RSTGNYGYT
- TRBJ1-2 TRBV3-1/TRBV3-2 ASSQDHRAYGYT
once TRBJ1-1 TRBV4-1 ASSLVPGQTEAF
- TRBJ1-4 TRBV11-2 ASRRPGTENEKLF
- TRBJ1-5 TRBV4-1 ASSSRQYDSNQPQH